The rows below give T cell receptor beta chains drawn from one sample of a study of technical replicates of blood from a few donors. Clones were sequenced by immunoSEQ multiplex PCR, and TCRdb holds only the in-frame ones, with some missing. The sample consists of about 88,000 clones, 80% to 95% of them appearing once. Sequencing used T cells isolated from PBMCs. These receptor sequences come from a human donor in good health. Each CDR3 is given with its conserved first and last residue. A D gene is named only where the DNA matches it firmly. Only some rows state a clone size, as once, few, many or a class for expanded clones.

v_call: TRBV13; clone_size: -; j_call: TRBJ2-5; d_call: TRBD1; cdr3_aa: CASSQGVGVETQYF; cdr3_nt: TGTGCCAGCAGCCAGGGGGTCGGAGTGGAGACCCAGTACTTC
v_call: TRBV5-1; clone_size: -; j_call: TRBJ2-3; d_call: -; cdr3_aa: CASSLGGYGLGDTQYF; cdr3_nt: TGCGCCAGCAGCTTGGGTGGCTATGGGCTTGGGGATACGCAGTATTTT
v_call: TRBV5-1; clone_size: -; j_call: TRBJ2-7; d_call: TRBD2; cdr3_aa: CASYPGTSGVFRYEQYF; cdr3_nt: TGCGCCAGTTATCCCGGGACTAGCGGGGTTTTTAGGTACGAGCAGTACTTC
v_call: TRBV9; clone_size: -; j_call: TRBJ1-3; d_call: TRBD1; cdr3_aa: CASSQKEGALGNTIYF; cdr3_nt: TGTGCCAGCAGCCAGAAAGAGGGGGCGCTGGGAAACACCATATATTTT
v_call: TRBV11-2; clone_size: -; j_call: TRBJ1-4; d_call: -; cdr3_aa: CASSLQEKLFF; cdr3_nt: TGTGCCAGCAGCTTACAGGAAAAACTGTTTTTT
v_call: TRBV28; clone_size: -; j_call: TRBJ2-5; d_call: TRBD2; cdr3_aa: CASNTAKGGRAETQYF; cdr3_nt: TGTGCCAGCAATACCGCTAAGGGCGGGAGGGCAGAGACCCAGTACTTC
v_call: TRBV9; clone_size: -; j_call: TRBJ2-7; d_call: TRBD1; cdr3_aa: CASSVGTGFYEQYF; cdr3_nt: TGTGCCAGCAGCGTAGGGACAGGATTCTACGAGCAGTACTTC
v_call: TRBV15; clone_size: -; j_call: TRBJ1-2; d_call: -; cdr3_aa: CATSRPRTDYGYTF; cdr3_nt: TGTGCCACCAGCAGACCGCGGACAGACTATGGCTACACCTTC
v_call: TRBV5-1; clone_size: few; j_call: TRBJ1-1; d_call: -; cdr3_aa: CASSLEGFREAFF; cdr3_nt: TGCGCCAGCAGCTTGGAGGGGTTCCGAGAAGCTTTCTTT
v_call: TRBV27; clone_size: -; j_call: TRBJ2-1; d_call: -; cdr3_aa: CASRLYNEQFF; cdr3_nt: TGTGCCAGCCGTCTATACAATGAGCAGTTCTTC
v_call: TRBV11-2; clone_size: -; j_call: TRBJ1-4; d_call: -; cdr3_aa: CASSIRQATNEKLFF; cdr3_nt: TGTGCCAGCAGCATCAGACAGGCAACTAATGAAAAACTGTTTTTT
v_call: TRBV6-5; clone_size: -; j_call: TRBJ1-2; d_call: -; cdr3_aa: CASARVGNYGYTF; cdr3_nt: TGTGCCAGCGCGAGGGTGGGAAACTATGGCTACACCTTC
v_call: TRBV10-3; clone_size: -; j_call: TRBJ2-3; d_call: TRBD1; cdr3_aa: CAISESRDRGTADTQYF; cdr3_nt: TGTGCCATCAGTGAGTCGAGGGACAGGGGGACAGCGGATACGCAGTATTTT
v_call: TRBV5-6; clone_size: -; j_call: TRBJ1-1; d_call: TRBD1; cdr3_aa: CASSLVAGGNTEAFF; cdr3_nt: TGTGCCAGCAGCTTGGTAGCAGGGGGGAACACTGAAGCTTTCTTT
v_call: TRBV12-5; clone_size: -; j_call: TRBJ2-3; d_call: TRBD1; cdr3_aa: CASGTGTAGTDTQYF; cdr3_nt: TGTGCTAGTGGTACCGGGACAGCGGGCACAGATACGCAGTATTTT
v_call: TRBV4-2; clone_size: once; j_call: TRBJ1-6; d_call: -; cdr3_aa: CASSTGYRDSPLHF; cdr3_nt: TGTGCCAGCAGTACGGGTTACAGGGACTCACCCCTCCACTTT
v_call: TRBV6-6; clone_size: -; j_call: TRBJ1-2; d_call: TRBD1; cdr3_aa: CASSPDRLYGYTF; cdr3_nt: TGTGCCAGCAGCCCGGACAGGTTATATGGCTACACCTTC
v_call: TRBV7-3; clone_size: once; j_call: TRBJ2-3; d_call: TRBD1; cdr3_aa: CASSQNTGTGGTDTQYF; cdr3_nt: TGTGCCAGCAGCCAAAACACCGGGACAGGGGGCACAGATACGCAGTATTTT
v_call: TRBV6-5; clone_size: once; j_call: TRBJ2-7; d_call: -; cdr3_aa: CASSYDSRYEQYF; cdr3_nt: TGTGCCAGCAGTTACGACAGCCGCTACGAGCAGTACTTC
v_call: TRBV5-4; clone_size: -; j_call: TRBJ2-1; d_call: TRBD1; cdr3_aa: CASSDPTGDNEQFF; cdr3_nt: TGTGCCAGCAGTGACCCGACAGGGGATAATGAGCAGTTCTTC
v_call: TRBV11-2; clone_size: -; j_call: TRBJ1-4; d_call: -; cdr3_aa: CASSLGEEEKLFF; cdr3_nt: TGTGCCAGCAGCTTAGGGGAGGAAGAAAAACTGTTTTTT
v_call: TRBV7-2; clone_size: -; j_call: TRBJ2-7; d_call: TRBD2; cdr3_aa: CASSLRPVGSGSREQYF; cdr3_nt: TGTGCCAGCAGCTTAAGGCCTGTGGGGAGCGGGAGTCGCGAGCAGTACTTC
v_call: TRBV27; clone_size: -; j_call: TRBJ2-7; d_call: -; cdr3_aa: CASSDRYEQYF; cdr3_nt: TGTGCCAGCAGCGACAGGTACGAGCAGTACTTC